These 32 T cell receptor beta chains share one sample of origin, sequenced in a study of cytomegalovirus exposure and HLA in healthy donors. Profiling relied on immunoSEQ multiplex PCR, and the TCRdb table lists in-frame clones only, not all of them. The table shows 110,000 to 150,000 clones, with over 90% occurring only once. The sequencing sample was made of PBMCs. The origin of the receptors is a man between 18 and 35 years old in good health and CMV-seropositive.

The sample holds one count of this clone. The chain couples TRBV4-1 to TRBJ2-7; possibly TRBD1 for D (6 bases). Germline CDR1 reads MGHRA; CDR2 reads YSYEKL. Trimming cost V 0 bases and J 3 bases, with 12 bases left between them. This CDR3 has 15 amino acids. CDR3 amino acids: CASSQETGMHYEQYF. The CDR3 nucleotides are TGCGCCAGCAGCCAAGAAACAGGGATGCACTACGAGCAGTACTTC.

This rearrangement joins TRBV19 to TRBJ1-1; TRBD1 agrees at 9 bases. Germline V CDR1 and CDR2: LNHDA, SQIVND (reference sequence). V lost 3 bases and J lost 5; bases outside the gene matches: 10. The CDR3 totals 16 residues. Here the CDR3 reads CASSIRGTGSGTEAFF. As DNA, the CDR3 is TGTGCCAGTAGTATCCGGGGGACAGGGTCGGGGACTGAAGCTTTCTTT.

V is TRBV11-2 and J is TRBJ2-7; the match to TRBD1 covers 8 bases. There are 15 residues in the CDR3. Germline loops: CDR1 SGHAT, CDR2 FQNNGV. V was pared by 1 base and J by 3 bases, with 5 bases of the junction left unmatched. The CDR3 reads CASSLGSTGGYEQYF. The CDR3 region has the DNA TGTGCCAGCAGCTTAGGATCTACAGGGGGCTACGAGCAGTACTTC.

This sequence joins TRBV7-9 and TRBJ2-3; D is uncertain. The germline CDR1 and CDR2 sequences are SEHNR and FQNEAQ (reference sequence). CDR3 size: 12 residues. Trimming left V 5 bases short and J 1 base short, with 4 bases between. In DNA form, the CDR3 reads TGTGCCAGCAGCCATCGCACAGATACGCAGTATTTT. This codes for CASSHRTDTQYF.

This chain connects TRBV28 to TRBJ2-7; 9 bases fit TRBD1. The germline CDR1 and CDR2 sequences are MDHEN and SYDVKM. The CDR3 loop spans 15 amino acids. Trimming took 6 bases from V and 1 from J; bases not matched to a gene: 7. CDR3 loop: CASRTGTGLSYEQYF. The CDR3 DNA is TGTGCCAGCAGAACCGGGACAGGGTTATCCTACGAGCAGTACTTC.

The J gene is TRBJ1-2, the V gene TRBV25-1, with D possibly TRBD1 on 5 matching bases. The CDR3 contains 14 residues. Germline loops: CDR1 MGHDK, CDR2 SYGVNS. Trimming pared 5 bases from V and 3 bases from J, leaving 13 bases between. This chain's CDR3 is CASSRGAAHYGYTF. CDR3 sequence (DNA): TGTGCCAGCAGTCGTGGGGCGGCCCACTATGGCTACACCTTC.

This clone was counted a few times. The chain is built from TRBV28 and TRBJ2-7; a weak D match, TRBD1 (7 bases). The V and J ends lost 4 bases and 3 bases respectively, with 25 bases between them. Germline lookup yields CDR1 MDHEN and CDR2 SYDVKM. The CDR3 is made up of 18 amino acids. CDR3 sequence: CASSSSGRGAGPLYEQYF. For the CDR3, the DNA is TGTGCCAGCAGTTCATCGGGCAGGGGGGCGGGGCCTCTCTACGAGCAGTACTTC. The variable domain in full, completed from reference TRBV28 and TRBJ2-7, reads DVKVTQSSRYLVKRTGEKVFLECVQDMDHENMFWYRQDPGLGLRLIYFSYDVKMKEKGDIPEGYSVSREKKERFSLILESASTNQTSMYLCASSSSGRGAGPLYEQYFGPGTRLTVT.

The rearrangement links TRBV11-2 to TRBJ2-5; TRBD2 matches 8 bases. The CDR3 has 19 residues. CDR1 and CDR2 (germline): SGHAT, FQNNGV. The ends lost 1 base at V and 0 bases at J; junction bases unmatched: 13. CDR3 nucleotides: TGTGCCAGCAGCTTAGGGGGATTTACGGGACTAGATTACCAAGAGACCCAGTACTTC. Its translation is CASSLGGFTGLDYQETQYF.

The rearrangement joins TRBV12-5 to TRBJ2-5; TRBD2 aligns across 7 bases. J was trimmed by 0 bases and V by 7 bases; bases with no gene match: 8. The CDR3 has 15 residues. Germline CDR1 reads LGHNT; CDR2 reads FRNRAP. CDR3 sequence reads: CASARDGGYQETQYF. The CDR3 coding sequence is TGTGCTAGTGCCCGGGACGGGGGGTACCAAGAGACCCAGTACTTC.

This chain links TRBV4-2 with TRBJ1-2; the match to TRBD1 covers 9 bases. V was pared by 0 bases and J by 3 bases, with 5 bases of the junction left unmatched. Germline V gene lookup returns CDR1 LGHNA and CDR2 YNFKEQ. There are 16 residues in the CDR3. CDR3 nucleotide sequence: TGTGCCAGCAGCCAAGACTGGACAGGGGTTGACTATGGCTACACCTTC. Protein sequence: CASSQDWTGVDYGYTF.

The chain employs TRBV5-4 and TRBJ2-7; D is perhaps TRBD1 (6 bases). CDR1 and CDR2 from the germline V gene are SGHNT and YYREEE (reference sequence). The CDR3 covers 15 residues. Trimming cost V 4 bases and J 5 bases, with 19 bases left between them. CDR3 sequence: CASSIKTGMFHEQYF. The CDR3 DNA is TGTGCCAGCAGCATAAAGACAGGCATGTTCCACGAGCAGTACTTC.

This rearrangement joins TRBV28 to TRBJ1-2, with 7 bases that match TRBD1. With V trimmed by 6 bases and J by 4 bases, 8 bases remained unmatched. Germline CDR1 and CDR2: MDHEN and SYDVKM. The CDR3 length is 14 residues. This chain's CDR3 is CASSQQGKGYGYTF. The CDR3 nucleotides are TGTGCCAGCAGCCAACAGGGGAAGGGCTATGGCTACACCTTC.

The chain has TRBV6-1 and TRBJ1-5; 8 bases are a match to TRBD1. Germline V gene lookup returns CDR1 MNHNS and CDR2 SASEGT. V dropped 6 bases and J dropped 6; count of bases not matched to a gene: 10. This CDR3 region has 15 residues. CDR3 residues: CASSVPNRGSQPQHF. The CDR3 DNA sequence: TGTGCCAGCAGCGTTCCGAACAGGGGGAGTCAGCCCCAGCATTTT.

The J gene is TRBJ2-7, the V gene TRBV27, with 9 bases aligning to TRBD2. The CDR3 has 17 amino acids. The V segment lost 3 bases and the J segment 3 bases; nucleotides outside the gene matches: 12. Per the germline V gene, CDR1 is MNHEY and CDR2 is SMNVEV (reference sequence). The CDR3 nucleotides are TGTGCCAGCAGTTTTCGGGTAGCGGGAGCTGGAGACTACGAGCAGTACTTC. Translation gives CASSFRVAGAGDYEQYF.

The CDR3 region is CSVESGQPDTQYF. The CDR3 DNA follows: TGCAGCGTTGAATCGGGACAGCCAGATACGCAGTATTTT. This chain uses TRBV29-1 with TRBJ2-3; 7 positions match TRBD1. Germline loops: CDR1 SQVTM, CDR2 ANQGSEA. The V and J ends lost 2 bases and 4 bases, in that order; junction bases with no gene match: 3. There are 13 residues in the CDR3.

The rearrangement links TRBV6-1 to TRBJ1-2; a weak D match, TRBD1 (6 bases). The CDR3 covers 12 residues. The V gene's germline CDR1 is MNHNS and CDR2 SASEGT. V was shortened by 11 bases and J by 7 bases, with 17 bases between the two germline ends. The DNA of the CDR3 is TGTGCCGGAATGACAGGAGGCATTGGCTACACCTTC. Translated, it gives CAGMTGGIGYTF.

The gene calls are TRBV14 and TRBJ2-3; 8 bases agree with TRBD2. This CDR3 region has 15 residues. CDR1 SGHDN and CDR2 FVKESK come from the germline V gene. Germline trimming cut 4 bases from V and 2 bases from J; bases unmatched to any gene: 5. CDR3 sequence (DNA): TGTGCCAGCAGCCGGGATAGCGGGGACACAGATACGCAGTATTTT. Protein sequence: CASSRDSGDTDTQYF. The full variable domain, completed using reference TRBV14 and TRBJ2-3, is EAGVTQFPSHSVIEKGQTVTLRCDPISGHDNLYWYRRVMGKEIKFLLHFVKESKQDESGMPNNRFLAERTGGTYSTLKVQPAELEDSGVYFCASSRDSGDTDTQYFGPGTRLTVL.

The chain couples TRBV28 to TRBJ2-1, with a weak D call TRBD2 (5 bases). Germline V gives CDR1 MDHEN, CDR2 SYDVKM. V lost 6 bases, J lost 4 bases, and 7 bases lay in between. This CDR3 has 12 amino acids. Here the CDR3 reads CASRRVYNEQFF. CDR3 bases: TGTGCCAGCAGGCGGGTTTACAATGAGCAGTTCTTC.

The chain combines TRBV6-5 with TRBJ1-2; TRBD1 matches 7 bases. After removal of 7 bases from V and 8 bases from J, the junction contained 7 bases not matched to a gene. The length of the CDR3 is 12 residues. Per germline, CDR1 MNHEY and CDR2 SVGAGI. The CDR3: CASKGGQTGYTF. The CDR3 bases are TGTGCCAGCAAAGGGGGCCAGACAGGCTACACCTTC.

The V and J genes are TRBV18 and TRBJ1-5; possible D gene TRBD1, 5 bases. Germline V gene lookup returns CDR1 KGHSH and CDR2 LQKENI. CDR3 length: 14 amino acids. Trimming removed 1 base from V and 5 bases from J, with 9 bases in between. The CDR3 sequence: CASSPQGIDQPQHF. CDR3 nucleotides: TGTGCCAGCTCACCACAGGGGATCGATCAGCCCCAGCATTTT.

The chain joins TRBV6-4 to TRBJ2-7; 7 nucleotides line up with TRBD2. There are 14 residues in the CDR3. The J segment lost 4 bases and the V segment lost 11 bases, leaving 14 bases of the junction unmatched. Germline-derived CDR1 and CDR2 are MRHNA and SNTAGT. The CDR3 DNA sequence: TGTGCCGCTAGGGACGAGCGGGACCGTTACGAGCAGTACTTC. Translating it yields CAARDERDRYEQYF.

The chain has TRBV5-1 and TRBJ1-2; tentative D call: TRBD1 (6 bases). Per germline, CDR1 SGHRS and CDR2 YFSETQ. CDR3 length: 16 residues. V dropped 0 bases and J dropped 6 bases, with 18 bases sitting between them. CDR3 nucleotides: TGCGCCAGCAGCTTGGTCGGGTCGGGCAGGGGAAATGGCTACACCTTC. It is translated as CASSLVGSGRGNGYTF.

The V call is TRBV7-6, the J call TRBJ2-2; 10 bases align to TRBD2. V lost 5 bases, J lost 3 bases, and 9 bases stayed unmatched. CDR3 length equals 17 residues. CDR1 is SGHVS, CDR2 FNYEAQ, per germline. The CDR3 protein is CASSLTLAGVDTGELFF. In nucleotides, the CDR3 is TGTGCCAGCAGCCTAACCCTAGCGGGAGTCGACACCGGGGAGCTGTTTTTT.

CDR3 sequence reads: CASSIQGGVYGYTF. CDR3 DNA sequence: TGTGCCAGCAGTATACAGGGGGGCGTGTATGGCTACACCTTC. The chain carries TRBV27 and TRBJ1-2, with TRBD1 identical over 8 bases. J lost 5 bases, V lost 5 bases, and 7 bases had no gene match. The germline V gene has CDR1 MNHEY and CDR2 SMNVEV (reference sequence). The length of the CDR3 is 14 residues.

The chain has TRBV19 and TRBJ1-2; TRBD1 matches at 9 bases. The V gene end was trimmed by 7 bases and the J gene end by 4 bases; junction bases not matched to a gene: 10. Germline assignment: CDR1 LNHDA and CDR2 SQIVND (reference sequence). This CDR3 contains 15 residues. CDR3 amino acids: CASTFYRDRVYGYTF. The CDR3 coding sequence is TGTGCCAGTACCTTTTACCGGGACAGGGTCTATGGCTACACCTTC.

The V call is TRBV4-1, the J call TRBJ2-3; 7 bases align to TRBD2. The length of the CDR3 is 13 residues. J was trimmed by 3 bases and V by 5 bases; bases with no gene match: 2. Germline loops: CDR1 MGHRA, CDR2 YSYEKL. The DNA for the CDR3 is TGCGCCAGCAGCGCGGGAGTAACAGATACGCAGTATTTT. Amino acid sequence: CASSAGVTDTQYF.

The chain recombines TRBV7-8 with TRBJ1-5; D possibly corresponds to TRBD1 (6 bases). CDR3 length: 14 amino acids. The V end lost 4 bases, the J end lost 3 bases, and 10 bases lay between the germline ends. The germline CDR1 and CDR2 sequences are SGHVS and FQNEAQ. The CDR3 coding sequence is TGTGCCAGCAGCTCCGGACAGCTCAATCAGCCCCAGCATTTT. Translated: CASSSGQLNQPQHF.

The gene calls are TRBV29-1 and TRBJ2-7, with 7 positions matching TRBD2. The CDR3 totals 12 residues. Per the germline V gene, CDR1 is SQVTM and CDR2 is ANQGSEA. V shed 6 bases and J 3 bases; nucleotides not matched to a gene: 5. The CDR3 DNA is TGCAGCGTCACTAGCGAGGGCTACGAGCAGTACTTC. Protein product: CSVTSEGYEQYF.

The V gene is TRBV2, the J gene TRBJ2-5; perhaps TRBD2 as D (6 bases). V lost 3 bases and J lost 4, with 12 bases in between. The length of the CDR3 is 14 residues. Germline CDR1 and CDR2: SNHLY and FYNNEI. For the CDR3, the DNA is TGTGCCAGCAGTGAGGAGGGGATAGGAGAGACCCAGTACTTC. It translates to CASSEEGIGETQYF.

V gene TRBV2 combines with J gene TRBJ2-1, with D possibly TRBD2 on 6 matching bases. Trimming removed 4 bases from V and 6 bases from J, with 16 bases in between. The CDR3 runs 15 residues. CDR1 and CDR2 (germline): SNHLY, FYNNEI. The CDR3 here is CASSVGREAFNEQFF. The CDR3 bases are TGTGCCAGCAGTGTCGGCAGGGAGGCGTTCAATGAGCAGTTCTTC.

The chain employs TRBV18 and TRBJ2-7, with 7 bases identical to TRBD2. CDR1 is KGHSH and CDR2 is LQKENI in the germline V gene. There are 14 residues in the CDR3. The ends lost 2 bases at V and 0 bases at J; junction bases unmatched: 1. CDR3 coding DNA: TGTGCCAGCTCACCAGGGACTACCTCCTACGAGCAGTACTTC. Amino acid sequence: CASSPGTTSYEQYF.

This clone was seen just once. This rearrangement joins TRBV5-4 to TRBJ1-1; maybe TRBD1 (5 bases). Germline-derived CDR1 and CDR2 are SGHNT and YYREEE (reference sequence). Deletions cut 0 bases from V and 11 bases from J, with 11 bases between. This CDR3 is built from 12 residues. The CDR3, as DNA: TGTGCCAGCAGCTTGGATCAGGGCAGGGCTTTCTTT. Protein: CASSLDQGRAFF.